Described below is a single T cell receptor beta chain sequence and its context. RNA transcripts were the template for amplifying TCR beta CDR3 regions. The primer set for the first-round RT-PCR of the TCR CDR3 was HTBI. TCRdb re-derived calls from the multiplex PCR reads in MiXCR, one entry per CDR3 protein. The data hold about 420,000 distinct CDR3 sequences, with approximately 15% observed a single time. The sample belongs to a study of T cells in Graves' hyperthyroidism and ophthalmopathy. V was trimmed by 5 bases and J by 4 bases, leaving 15 bases between them. The V gene's germline CDR1 is LNHDA and CDR2 SQIVND (reference sequence). The CDR3 is 15 residues long.

This TCR derives from a woman younger than 35 with Graves' hyperthyroidism. This chain joins TRBV19 and TRBJ1-5; no reliable D call. What was sequenced was blood. CDR3 DNA sequence: TGTGCCAGTAGTCCGGTGGCCGGCGGTAATCAGCCCCAGCATTTT. Translating it yields CASSPVAGGNQPQHF.